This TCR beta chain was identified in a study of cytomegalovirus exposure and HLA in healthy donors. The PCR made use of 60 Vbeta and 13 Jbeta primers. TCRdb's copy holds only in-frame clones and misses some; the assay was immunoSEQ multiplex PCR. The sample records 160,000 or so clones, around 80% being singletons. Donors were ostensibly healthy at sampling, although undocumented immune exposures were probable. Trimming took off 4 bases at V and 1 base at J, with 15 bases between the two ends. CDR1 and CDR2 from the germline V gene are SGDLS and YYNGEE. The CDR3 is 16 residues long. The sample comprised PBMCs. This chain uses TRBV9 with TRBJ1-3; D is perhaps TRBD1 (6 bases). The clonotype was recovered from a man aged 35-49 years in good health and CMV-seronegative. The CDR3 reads CASSTRQDRSGNTIYF. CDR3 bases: TGTGCCAGCAGCACCCGACAGGATCGTTCTGGAAACACCATATATTTT.